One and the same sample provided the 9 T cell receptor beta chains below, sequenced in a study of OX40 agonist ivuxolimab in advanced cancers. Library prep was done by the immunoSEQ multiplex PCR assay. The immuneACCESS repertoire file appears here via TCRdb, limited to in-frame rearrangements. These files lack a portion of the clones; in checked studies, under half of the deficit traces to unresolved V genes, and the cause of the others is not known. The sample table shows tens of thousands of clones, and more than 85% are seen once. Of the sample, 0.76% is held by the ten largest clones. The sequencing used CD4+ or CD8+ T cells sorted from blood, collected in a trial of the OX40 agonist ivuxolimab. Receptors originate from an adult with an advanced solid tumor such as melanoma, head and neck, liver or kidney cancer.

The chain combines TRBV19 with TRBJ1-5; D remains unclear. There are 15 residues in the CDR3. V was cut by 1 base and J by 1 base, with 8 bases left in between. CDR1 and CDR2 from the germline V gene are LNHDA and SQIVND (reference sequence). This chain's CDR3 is CASSIGGLSNQPQHF. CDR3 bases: TGTGCCAGTAGTATAGGAGGGTTAAGCAATCAGCCCCAGCATTTT.

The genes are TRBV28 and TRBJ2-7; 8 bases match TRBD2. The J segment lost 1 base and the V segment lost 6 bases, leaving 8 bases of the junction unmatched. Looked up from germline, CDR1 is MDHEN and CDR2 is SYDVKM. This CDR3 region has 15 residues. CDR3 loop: CASSRAGVSSYEQYF. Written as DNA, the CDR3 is TGTGCCAGCAGCCGAGCGGGAGTCAGTTCCTACGAGCAGTACTTC.

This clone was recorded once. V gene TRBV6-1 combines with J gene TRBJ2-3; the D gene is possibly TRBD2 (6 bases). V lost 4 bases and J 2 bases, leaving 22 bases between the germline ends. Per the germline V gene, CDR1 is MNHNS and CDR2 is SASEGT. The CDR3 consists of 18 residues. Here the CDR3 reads CASSALPPSAGSTDTQYF. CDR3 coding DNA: TGTGCCAGCAGTGCCTTACCCCCTTCAGCGGGCTCCACAGATACGCAGTATTTT.

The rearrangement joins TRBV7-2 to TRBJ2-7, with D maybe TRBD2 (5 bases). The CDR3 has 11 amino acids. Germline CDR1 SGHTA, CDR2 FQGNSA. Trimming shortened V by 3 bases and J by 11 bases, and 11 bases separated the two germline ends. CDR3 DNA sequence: TGTGCCAGCAGCTTGGCGGGTAGGAAGTACTTC. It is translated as CASSLAGRKYF.

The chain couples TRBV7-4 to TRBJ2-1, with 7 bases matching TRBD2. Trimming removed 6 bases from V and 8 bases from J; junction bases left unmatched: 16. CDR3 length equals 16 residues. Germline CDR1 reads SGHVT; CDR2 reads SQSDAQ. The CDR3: CASRSGWGRAIDEQFF. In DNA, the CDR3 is TGTGCCAGCAGATCGGGTTGGGGGAGGGCCATCGATGAGCAGTTCTTC.

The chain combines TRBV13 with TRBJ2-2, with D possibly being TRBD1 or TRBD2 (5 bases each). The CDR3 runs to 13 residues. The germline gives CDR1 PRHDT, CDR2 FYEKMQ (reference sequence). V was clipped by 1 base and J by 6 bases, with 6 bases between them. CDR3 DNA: TGTGCCAGCAGCTTAGTGGGGGCCGGGGAGCTGTTTTTT. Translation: CASSLVGAGELFF.

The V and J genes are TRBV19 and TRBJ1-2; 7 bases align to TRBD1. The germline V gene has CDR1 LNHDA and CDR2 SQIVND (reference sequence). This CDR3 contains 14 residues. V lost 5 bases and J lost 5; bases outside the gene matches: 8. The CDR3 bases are TGTGCCAGTAGTGTACAGGGGAGAGGGTATGGCTACACCTTC. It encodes CASSVQGRGYGYTF.

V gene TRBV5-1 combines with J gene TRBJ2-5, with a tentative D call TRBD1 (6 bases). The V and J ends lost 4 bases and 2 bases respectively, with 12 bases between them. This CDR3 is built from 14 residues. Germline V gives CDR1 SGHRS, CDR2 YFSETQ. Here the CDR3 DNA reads TGCGCCAGCAGCCCACCCGGGACACAAGAGACCCAGTACTTC. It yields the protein CASSPPGTQETQYF.

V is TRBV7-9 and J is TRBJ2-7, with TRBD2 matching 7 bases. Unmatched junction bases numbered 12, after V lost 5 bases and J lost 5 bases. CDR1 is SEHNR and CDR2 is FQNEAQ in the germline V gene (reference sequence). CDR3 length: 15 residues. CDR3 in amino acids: CASSLRGLGYDEQYF. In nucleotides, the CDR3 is TGTGCCAGCAGCCTGAGAGGACTAGGGTATGACGAGCAGTACTTC. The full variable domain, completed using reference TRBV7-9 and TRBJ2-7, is DTGVSQNPRHKITKRGQNVTFRCDPISEHNRLYWYRQTLGQGPEFLTYFQNEAQLEKSRLLSDRFSAERPKGSFSTLEIQRTEQGDSAMYLCASSLRGLGYDEQYFGPGTRLTVT.